This TCR beta chain was sequenced for a study of low-dose radiotherapy and immunotherapy resistance in tumors. Primers used for first-strand cDNA, a TRAV- and TRBV-specific set, covered both alpha and beta chains. TCR amplification involved around 22 PCR cycles with a constant-region primer and V-primer adapter. MiXCR, run by TCRdb on the reads, gives a single entry per CDR3 protein. Of approximately 91,000 distinct CDR3 sequences listed, around 20% are singletons. This CDR3 region has 15 residues. V lost 0 bases to trimming and J lost 2 bases, with 10 bases between them. Per the germline V gene, CDR1 is SGDLS and CDR2 is YYNGEE. Time point indicated: after trial treatment. The treatment: LDRT plus nivolumab, ipilimumab, low-dose cyclophosphamide and aspirin (RACIN trial). Donors received nivolumab, ipilimumab, aspirin, low-dose cyclophosphamide and low-dose radiotherapy. This clonotype was counted many times.

This TCR came from a female donor with ovarian cancer. The rearrangement links TRBV9 to TRBJ2-3; TRBD2 is a possible D gene (6 bases). The source was PBMCs, collected after low-dose radiotherapy plus immunotherapy. CDR3 sequence (DNA): TGTGCCAGCAGCGTAGACGGAGGGGACACAGATACGCAGTATTTT. Translating gives CASSVDGGDTDTQYF. Complete variable domain (other parts from reference TRBV9 and TRBJ2-3): DSGVTQTPKHLITATGQRVTLRCSPRSGDLSVYWYQQSLDQGLQFLIQYYNGEERAKGNILERFSAQQFPDLHSELNLSSLELGDSALYFCASSVDGGDTDTQYFGPGTRLTVL.